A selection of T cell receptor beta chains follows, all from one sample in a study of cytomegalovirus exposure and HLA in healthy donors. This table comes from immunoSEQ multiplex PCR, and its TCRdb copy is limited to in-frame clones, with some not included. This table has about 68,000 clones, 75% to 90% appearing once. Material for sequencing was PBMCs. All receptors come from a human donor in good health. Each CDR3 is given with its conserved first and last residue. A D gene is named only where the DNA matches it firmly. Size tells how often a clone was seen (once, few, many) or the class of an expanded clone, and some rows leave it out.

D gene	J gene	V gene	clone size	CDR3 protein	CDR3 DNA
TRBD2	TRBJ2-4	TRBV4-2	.	CASSQEASGGGNIQYF	TGTGCCAGCAGCCAAGAGGCTAGCGGGGGGGGGAACATTCAGTACTTC
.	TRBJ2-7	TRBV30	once	CAWSKLAGASYEQYF	TGTGCCTGGAGTAAACTGGCAGGGGCCTCCTACGAGCAGTACTTC
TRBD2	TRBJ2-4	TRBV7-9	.	CASSLGGGPLAKNIQYF	TGTGCCAGCAGCTTGGGCGGGGGGCCTCTAGCCAAAAACATTCAGTACTTC
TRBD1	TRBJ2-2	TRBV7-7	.	CASSLGQRTGELFF	TGTGCTAGCAGCCTGGGACAGCGCACCGGGGAGCTGTTTTTT
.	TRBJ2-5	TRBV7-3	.	CASSADPRGTQYF	TGTGCCAGCAGCGCAGACCCCCGGGGGACCCAGTACTTC
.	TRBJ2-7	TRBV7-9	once	CSSSFNKYEQYF	TGTTCCAGCAGCTTTAACAAGTACGAGCAGTACTTC
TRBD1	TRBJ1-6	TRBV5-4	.	CASSRDRINSPLHF	TGTGCCAGCAGCCGGGACAGGATTAATTCACCCCTCCACTTT
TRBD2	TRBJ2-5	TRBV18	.	CASSRGLAEQETQYF	TGTGCCAGCTCACGCGGACTAGCGGAACAAGAGACCCAGTACTTC
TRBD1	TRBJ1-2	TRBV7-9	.	CASSLLGQAANYGYTF	TGTGCCAGCAGCCTGCTAGGACAGGCGGCTAACTATGGCTACACCTTC
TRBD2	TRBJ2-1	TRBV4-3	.	CASSQEGGLAGQYNEQFF	TGCGCCAGCAGCCAAGAGGGGGGACTAGCGGGGCAGTACAATGAGCAGTTCTTC
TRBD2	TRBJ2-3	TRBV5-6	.	CASSFWRGVTDTQYF	TGTGCCAGCAGCTTTTGGCGGGGGGTCACAGATACGCAGTATTTT
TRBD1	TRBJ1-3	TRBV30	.	CAWTGGNSGNTIYF	TGTGCCTGGACAGGGGGCAACTCTGGAAACACCATATATTTT
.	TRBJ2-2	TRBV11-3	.	CASSLEGSNTGELFF	TGTGCCAGCAGCTTGGAGGGGTCAAACACCGGGGAGCTGTTTTTT
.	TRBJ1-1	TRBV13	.	CASSGGPTSPVNTEAFF	TGTGCCAGCTCTGGGGGCCCGACGTCGCCGGTGAACACTGAAGCTTTCTTT
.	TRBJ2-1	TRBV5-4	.	CASSPYSWEQFF	TGTGCCAGCAGCCCTTATAGCTGGGAGCAGTTCTTC
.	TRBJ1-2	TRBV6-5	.	CASSYEGGPYGYPF	TGTGCCAGCAGTTACGAGGGGGGGCCCTATGGCTACCCCTTC
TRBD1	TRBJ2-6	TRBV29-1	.	CSAGGTGLRSGANVLTF	TGCAGCGCTGGGGGGACAGGTTTAAGGTCTGGGGCCAACGTCCTGACTTTC
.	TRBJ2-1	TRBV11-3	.	CASSLGGENEQFF	TGTGCCAGCAGCTTAGGTGGAGAGAATGAGCAGTTCTTC
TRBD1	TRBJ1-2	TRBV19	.	CASSKWDRNYGYPF	TGTGCCAGTAGTAAGTGGGACAGGAACTATGGCTACCCCTTC
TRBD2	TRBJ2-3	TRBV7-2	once	CASSWVVAGVSTDTQYF	TGTGCCAGCAGCTGGGTCGTGGCGGGGGTTAGCACAGATACGCAGTATTTT
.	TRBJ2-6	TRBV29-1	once	CSVGTAGGANVLTF	TGCAGCGTCGGGACGGCGGGGGGGGCCAACGTCCTGACTTTC
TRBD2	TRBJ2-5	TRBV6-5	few	CASTGRLAAQETQYF	TGTGCCAGCACGGGGAGACTAGCGGCACAAGAGACCCAGTACTTC
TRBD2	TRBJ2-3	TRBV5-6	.	CASSWTSTDTQYF	TGTGCCAGCAGCTGGACTAGTACAGATACGCAGTATTTT
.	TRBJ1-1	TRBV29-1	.	CSVGETVEAFF	TGCAGCGTAGGCGAGACAGTTGAAGCTTTCTTT
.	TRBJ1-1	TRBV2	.	CASSVEENTEAFF	TGTGCCAGCAGCGTAGAGGAGAACACTGAAGCTTTCTTT
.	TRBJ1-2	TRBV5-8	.	CASSLRGFYGYPF	TGTGCCAGCAGCCTCAGGGGATTCTATGGCTACCCCTTC
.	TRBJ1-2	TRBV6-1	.	CASSEPQGLANYGYTF	TGTGCCAGCAGTGAACCGCAGGGGCTCGCTAACTATGGCTACACCTTC
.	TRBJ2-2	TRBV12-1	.	CASSFGGTGGNTGELFF	TGTGCCAGCAGCTTTGGGGGGACAGGGGGAAACACCGGGGAGCTGTTTTTT
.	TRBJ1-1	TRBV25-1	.	CASSPLGGLRDTEAFF	TGTGCCAGCAGTCCCCTGGGGGGGCTGAGGGACACTGAAGCTTTCTTT
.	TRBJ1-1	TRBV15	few	CATSRDRDTFSEAFF	TGTGCCACCAGCAGAGATAGGGACACATTTTCTGAAGCTTTCTTT
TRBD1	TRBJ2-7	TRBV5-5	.	CASSLWGGQGLSEQYF	TGTGCCAGCAGCTTGTGGGGCGGACAGGGACTTAGCGAGCAGTACTTC
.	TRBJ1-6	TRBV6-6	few	CASRTSSGNSPLHF	TGTGCCAGCAGAACCAGTTCGGGGAATTCACCCCTCCACTTT
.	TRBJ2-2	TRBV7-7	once	CASSIDITGELFF	TGTGCTAGCAGCATTGACATCACCGGGGAGCTGTTTTTT
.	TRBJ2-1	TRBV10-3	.	CAITNSDLDNEQFF	TGTGCCATCACCAATTCGGACTTAGACAATGAGCAGTTCTTC
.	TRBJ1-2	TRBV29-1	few	CSVDGSRGGGYTF	TGCAGCGTTGACGGTTCGAGGGGGGGTGGCTACACCTTC
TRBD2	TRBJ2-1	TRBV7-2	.	CASSSFGGGYNEQFF	TGTGCCAGCAGCTCCTTCGGGGGGGGCTACAATGAGCAGTTCTTC
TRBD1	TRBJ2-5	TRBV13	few	CASSLVDRGRSQYF	TGTGCCAGCAGCTTAGTGGACAGGGGGCGCTCCCAGTACTTC
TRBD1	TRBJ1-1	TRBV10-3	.	CAISEIRGPGTEAFF	TGTGCCATCAGTGAGATTAGGGGGCCGGGCACTGAAGCTTTCTTT
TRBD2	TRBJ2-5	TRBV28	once	CASSSNPLAGDLQETQYF	TGTGCCAGCAGTTCCAATCCGCTAGCGGGGGACTTGCAGGAGACCCAGTACTTC
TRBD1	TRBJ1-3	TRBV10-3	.	CAISELGQGGNTIYF	TGTGCCATCAGTGAGCTGGGACAGGGGGGAAACACCATATATTTT
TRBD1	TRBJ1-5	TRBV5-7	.	CASSFGDRECNQPQHF	TGTGCCAGCAGCTTCGGGGACAGGGAGTGCAATCAGCCCCAGCATTTT
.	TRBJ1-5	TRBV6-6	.	CASSRGGPQHF	TGTGCCAGCAGCCGTGGCGGGCCCCAGCATTTT
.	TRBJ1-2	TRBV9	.	CASNTGGAGYGYTF	TGTGCCAGCAACACGGGTGGGGCTGGCTATGGCTACACCTTC
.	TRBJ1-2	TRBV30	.	CAWSGLLGGEGYGYTF	TGTGCCTGGAGCGGCCTCCTTGGGGGCGAGGGCTATGGCTACACCTTC
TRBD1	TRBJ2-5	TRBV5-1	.	CASSPRQGQETQYF	TGCGCCAGCAGCCCAAGACAGGGACAAGAGACCCAGTACTTC
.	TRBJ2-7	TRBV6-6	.	CASSRTVTYEQYF	TGTGCCAGCAGTCGAACAGTAACCTACGAGCAGTACTTC
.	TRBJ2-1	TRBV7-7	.	CASSHTSSNEQFF	TGTGCCAGCAGCCATACTAGCAGTAATGAGCAGTTCTTC
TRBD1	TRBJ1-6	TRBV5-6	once	CASSLERGQANSPLHF	TGTGCCAGCAGCTTGGAGCGGGGACAGGCGAATTCACCCCTCCACTTT
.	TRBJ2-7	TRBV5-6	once	CASSLTAYEQYF	TGTGCCAGCAGCTTAACAGCCTACGAGCAGTACTTC
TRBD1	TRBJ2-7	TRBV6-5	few	CASRDRGMYEQYF	TGTGCCAGCAGGGACAGGGGGATGTACGAGCAGTACTTC
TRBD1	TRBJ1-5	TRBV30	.	CAWSVRDRPGQPQHF	TGTGCCTGGAGTGTAAGGGACAGGCCAGGTCAGCCCCAGCATTTT